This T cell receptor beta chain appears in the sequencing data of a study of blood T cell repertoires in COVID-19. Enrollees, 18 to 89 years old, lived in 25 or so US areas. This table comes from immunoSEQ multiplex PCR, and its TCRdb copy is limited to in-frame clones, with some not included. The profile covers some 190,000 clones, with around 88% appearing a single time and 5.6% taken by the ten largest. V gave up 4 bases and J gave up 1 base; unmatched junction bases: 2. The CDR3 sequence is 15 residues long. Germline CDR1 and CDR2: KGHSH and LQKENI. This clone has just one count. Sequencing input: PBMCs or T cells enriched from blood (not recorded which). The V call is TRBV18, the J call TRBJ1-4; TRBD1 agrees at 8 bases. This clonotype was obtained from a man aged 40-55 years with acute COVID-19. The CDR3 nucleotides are TGTGCCAGCTCACGCGGACAGGGAACTAATGAAAAACTGTTTTTT. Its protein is CASSRGQGTNEKLFF.